The 6 T cell receptor beta chains presented below share a single source sample, sequenced in a study of blood T cell repertoires in COVID-19. The data were produced by immunoSEQ multiplex PCR, yet TCRdb's version contains in-frame clones alone and is incomplete. Found here are about 250,000 clones, 70% to 85% of them singletons; the top ten hold nearly 5%. Sequenced sample: peripheral blood. These receptors all stem from a woman over 75 with active or convalescent COVID-19.

This chain uses TRBV5-4 with TRBJ2-7; perhaps TRBD1 as D (6 bases). The germline gives CDR1 SGHNT, CDR2 YYREEE (reference sequence). The length of the CDR3 is 15 residues. V was trimmed by 0 bases and J by 3 bases, leaving 13 bases between them. In DNA, the CDR3 is TGTGCCAGCAGCTTGGAGGGGGTGGGAATCTACGAGCAGTACTTC. Encoded protein: CASSLEGVGIYEQYF.

The rearrangement joins TRBV11-2 to TRBJ1-5; D unresolved. Trimming left V 0 bases short and J 0 bases short, with 6 bases between. Per the germline V gene, CDR1 is SGHAT and CDR2 is FQNNGV. The CDR3 is 15 residues long. The CDR3 DNA reads TGTGCCAGCAGCTTAGACAGAATTAGCAATCAGCCCCAGCATTTT. Its protein is CASSLDRISNQPQHF. Variable domain in full (rest from reference TRBV11-2 and TRBJ1-5): EAGVAQSPRYKIIEKRQSVAFWCNPISGHATLYWYQQILGQGPKLLIQFQNNGVVDDSQLPKDRFSAERLKGVDSTLKIQPAKLEDSAVYLCASSLDRISNQPQHFGDGTRLSIL.

This clone was picked up a small number of times. This rearrangement joins TRBV20-1 to TRBJ2-3; 13 bases fit TRBD2. V dropped 3 bases and J dropped 6; count of bases not matched to a gene: 12. The V gene's germline CDR1 is DFQATT and CDR2 SNEGSKA (reference sequence). The CDR3 length is 17 residues. The CDR3 sequence: CSASGGTSGESRDTQYF. The CDR3 nucleotides read TGCAGTGCTAGTGGCGGGACTAGCGGGGAGAGTCGGGATACGCAGTATTTT.

The V gene is TRBV20-1, the J gene TRBJ2-3; D remains unclear. The CDR3 has 11 amino acids. The V gene lost 2 bases and the J gene lost 2 bases, with 2 bases spanning the gap. CDR1 DFQATT and CDR2 SNEGSKA come from the germline V gene (reference sequence). The DNA of the CDR3 is TGCAGTGCTAGACACACAGATACGCAGTATTTT. It specifies CSARHTDTQYF.

This clone was observed many times. The chain combines TRBV5-4 with TRBJ1-2, with TRBD1 identical over 9 bases. V dropped 4 bases and J dropped 6; count of bases not matched to a gene: 4. The CDR3 extends over 13 amino acids. Germline V CDR1 and CDR2: SGHNT, YYREEE (reference sequence). The CDR3 reads CASSRGQGNGYTF. CDR3 nucleotide sequence: TGTGCCAGCAGCCGGGGACAGGGAAATGGCTACACCTTC.

The gene calls are TRBV28 and TRBJ1-4, with 10 bases matching TRBD1. Per germline, CDR1 MDHEN and CDR2 SYDVKM. The CDR3 length is 15 residues. V was clipped by 7 bases and J by 11 bases; unmatched bases: 13. The CDR3 DNA sequence: TGTGCCAGCACCTCCTCCGACAGGGGGCCACACAAACTGTTTTTT. Amino acids: CASTSSDRGPHKLFF.